These 18 T cell receptor beta chains came from one sample sequenced in a study of blood T cell repertoires in COVID-19. Libraries were prepared by immunoSEQ multiplex PCR; TCRdb keeps only in-frame clonotypes and omits some of them. The sample lists 30,000 to 40,000 clones, about 90% occurring once. Sequencing used peripheral blood. Source of these receptors: a human donor with active COVID-19. The donor label of this sample is uncertain.

The chain couples TRBV7-2 to TRBJ1-2, with 10 nucleotides matching TRBD1. J gave up 3 bases and V 5 bases, and 3 bases lay outside the gene matches. The CDR3 is 14 residues long. The germline CDR1 and CDR2 sequences are SGHTA and FQGNSA. Written as DNA, the CDR3 is TGTGCCAGCAGCCTAGGACAGGGGGACTATGGCTACACCTTC. Translating it yields CASSLGQGDYGYTF.

The chain links TRBV4-2 to TRBJ1-2; D is unresolved. The length of the CDR3 is 12 residues. The V end was cut by 1 base, the J end by 3 bases, with 3 bases between. Germline assignment: CDR1 LGHNA and CDR2 YNFKEQ. As DNA, the CDR3 is TGTGCCAGCAGCCAAGCGTACTATGGCTACACCTTC. This gives the protein CASSQAYYGYTF.

The chain is built from TRBV20-1 and TRBJ2-5, with D tentatively TRBD2 (6 bases). The CDR3 covers 13 residues. The germline CDR1 and CDR2 sequences are DFQATT and SNEGSKA (reference sequence). V lost 3 bases and J lost 5, with 13 bases in between. CDR3 region: CSASLDGRETQYF. The CDR3 DNA follows: TGCAGTGCTAGTCTAGATGGGAGGGAGACCCAGTACTTC.

This sequence joins TRBV4-3 and TRBJ2-1, with TRBD2 matching 7 bases. Germline V gene lookup returns CDR1 LGHNA and CDR2 YSLEER. With V trimmed by 4 bases and J by 4 bases, 7 bases remained unmatched. This CDR3 is 15 amino acids long. CDR3 in amino acids: CASSLGASGYNEQFF. DNA for the CDR3: TGCGCCAGCAGCCTCGGGGCTAGCGGATACAATGAGCAGTTCTTC.

The chain recombines TRBV2 with TRBJ2-2, with D possibly TRBD1 on 6 matching bases. There are 16 residues in the CDR3. CDR1 and CDR2 (germline): SNHLY, FYNNEI. Trimming took 1 base from V and 2 from J, leaving 11 bases between them. CDR3: CASSEDRVRNTGELFF. CDR3 DNA: TGTGCCAGCAGTGAAGACAGGGTTCGCAACACCGGGGAGCTGTTTTTT.

The chain links TRBV5-1 to TRBJ1-6, with 7 bases matching TRBD1. CDR1 is SGHRS and CDR2 is YFSETQ in the germline V gene. Trimming removed 3 bases from V and 9 bases from J; junction bases left unmatched: 6. This CDR3 contains 14 residues. CDR3 protein: CASSSGTVGSPLHF. The CDR3 DNA reads TGCGCCAGCAGCTCAGGGACAGTAGGTTCACCCCTCCACTTT.

V and J are TRBV4-3 and TRBJ1-6; TRBD1 might be the D (5 bases). The CDR3 is 13 residues long. Trimming stripped 0 bases from V and 10 bases from J, with 7 bases between. Per germline, CDR1 LGHNA and CDR2 YSLEER. This CDR3 reads CASSQDRGSPLHF. The CDR3 nucleotides read TGCGCCAGCAGCCAAGATAGGGGCTCACCCCTCCACTTT.

This chain joins TRBV7-8 and TRBJ2-7; a weak D match, TRBD2 (6 bases). The CDR3 is made up of 14 amino acids. Germline CDR1 SGHVS, CDR2 FQNEAQ. V lost 5 bases and J 1 base, leaving 12 bases between the germline ends. CDR3 amino acids: CASSGLASSYEQYF. CDR3 DNA sequence: TGTGCCAGCAGCGGGCTAGCGAGTTCCTACGAGCAGTACTTC.

The chain carries TRBV5-4 and TRBJ2-1; TRBD2 matches at 8 bases. Unmatched junction bases numbered 8, after V lost 7 bases and J lost 5 bases. CDR1 and CDR2 from the germline V gene are SGHNT and YYREEE (reference sequence). The length of the CDR3 is 14 residues. This CDR3 is CASYPGGLNNEQFF. The CDR3 region has the DNA TGTGCCAGCTACCCGGGGGGGCTAAACAATGAGCAGTTCTTC.

V gene TRBV5-1 combines with J gene TRBJ1-2, with D maybe TRBD1 (6 bases). The germline gives CDR1 SGHRS, CDR2 YFSETQ. CDR3 length: 18 residues. Trimming stripped 4 bases from V and 1 base from J, with 23 bases between. CDR3 residues: CASSPKNFGQTFNYGYTF. As DNA, the CDR3 is TGCGCCAGCAGCCCGAAAAATTTTGGACAGACCTTTAACTATGGCTACACCTTC.

This chain joins TRBV7-8 and TRBJ2-5; 7 positions match TRBD1. Trimming took 1 base from V and 1 from J; bases not matched to a gene: 3. The germline V gene encodes CDR1 SGHVS and CDR2 FQNEAQ. The CDR3 runs to 15 residues. CDR3 loop: CASSLGDSFQETQYF. CDR3 DNA: TGTGCCAGCAGCTTAGGGGACAGCTTCCAAGAGACCCAGTACTTC. Filled out from reference TRBV7-8 and TRBJ2-5, the complete variable domain reads GAGVSQSPRYKVAKRGQDVALRCDPISGHVSLFWYQQALGQGPEFLTYFQNEAQLDKSGLPSDRFFAERPEGSVSTLKIQRTQQEDSAVYLCASSLGDSFQETQYFGPGTRLLVL.

Note on this clone: The junction does not match germline at one end; this may be a read error. The chain uses TRBV12-3 or TRBV12-4 and TRBJ1-6, with 7 bases matching TRBD1. This CDR3 contains 12 residues. The CDR3 loop reads CASSPPGDSLSF. CDR3 DNA sequence: TGTGCCAGCAGTCCCCCTGGGGACAGCCTTTCCTTT.

In DNA form, the CDR3 reads TGTGCCAGCAGCACCTGGACAGGGGTCCATGAGCAGTTCTTC. This sequence encodes CASSTWTGVHEQFF. The chain couples TRBV7-9 to TRBJ2-1; 9 bases align to TRBD1. The CDR3 is 14 amino acids. Germline V gene sequence: CDR1 SEHNR, CDR2 FQNEAQ (reference sequence). Trimming cost V 5 bases and J 8 bases; bases outside gene matches: 7.

This rearrangement joins TRBV18 to TRBJ2-1; 9 nucleotides align to TRBD2. CDR3 length equals 18 residues. Germline-derived CDR1 and CDR2 are KGHSH and LQKENI. Trimming at V came to 2 bases and at J to 5 bases, leaving 13 bases not matched to a gene. The CDR3 coding sequence is TGTGCCAGCTCACCATTCAGAGGGACTAGCACCCGAAACAATGAGCAGTTCTTC. Its protein is CASSPFRGTSTRNNEQFF.

This sequence joins TRBV19 and TRBJ1-5, with D perhaps TRBD1 (5 bases). Between the trimmed V and J ends, which lost 6 bases and 1 base, there was a span of 10 bases. Germline lookup yields CDR1 LNHDA and CDR2 SQIVND (reference sequence). This CDR3 contains 14 residues. The CDR3 DNA is TGTGCCAGTAGGAGCAGGGTGAGCAATCAGCCCCAGCATTTT. It is translated as CASRSRVSNQPQHF.

This chain connects TRBV2 to TRBJ1-6; D may be TRBD1 (6 bases). Trimming pared 9 bases from V and 2 bases from J, leaving 14 bases between. Per the germline V gene, CDR1 is SNHLY and CDR2 is FYNNEI. The CDR3 consists of 15 residues. The CDR3 is CASGGAGPYNSPLHF. In DNA, the CDR3 is TGTGCCAGTGGGGGGGCAGGACCCTATAATTCACCCCTCCACTTT.

The rearrangement joins TRBV18 to TRBJ1-4; TRBD1 aligns across 7 bases. V was pared by 6 bases and J by 4 bases, with 2 bases of the junction left unmatched. CDR1 and CDR2 from the germline V gene are KGHSH and LQKENI. CDR3 length: 13 residues. CDR3 coding DNA: TGTGCCAGCTCGACAGGGCTTAATGAAAAACTGTTTTTT. It encodes CASSTGLNEKLFF.

The chain couples TRBV14 to TRBJ1-3; the D gene is possibly TRBD1 (6 bases). Germline assignment: CDR1 SGHDN and CDR2 FVKESK. Trimming pared 1 base from V and 0 bases from J, leaving 10 bases between. CDR3 length equals 16 residues. The CDR3, as DNA: TGTGCCAGCAGCCAAGCCAGGGGTAGCTCTGGAAACACCATATATTTT. Its translation is CASSQARGSSGNTIYF.